This is a list of T cell receptor beta chains from one sample in a study of CD4 T cells in relation to SARS-CoV-2 and coronaviruses. For these receptors, no antigen is known. Profiled with immunoSEQ multiplex PCR; TCRdb holds only in-frame clones, not every one. The sample shows roughly 25,000 clones, around 78% of them seen only once. Input material: CD4+ T cells from PBMCs, cultured in vitro. The source is a human donor in good health. Each CDR3 is given with its conserved first and last residue.

v_gene: TRBV6-5; j_gene: TRBJ2-1; CDR3aa: CASRTAGVGYNEQFF
v_gene: TRBV18; j_gene: TRBJ1-1; CDR3aa: CASSPGGLNTEAFF
v_gene: TRBV27; j_gene: TRBJ1-1; CDR3aa: CASRLTGMNTEAFF
v_gene: TRBV7-2; j_gene: TRBJ1-1; CDR3aa: CASSWGRGNTEAFF
v_gene: TRBV5-8; j_gene: TRBJ2-2; CDR3aa: CASKPLKGLGYTGELFF
v_gene: TRBV15; j_gene: TRBJ1-4; CDR3aa: CATSRDSRQGYEKLFF
v_gene: TRBV9; j_gene: TRBJ2-7; CDR3aa: CASSVGDRGYYEQYF
v_gene: TRBV6-5; j_gene: TRBJ1-5; CDR3aa: CASLPTTGTQHF
v_gene: TRBV14; j_gene: TRBJ2-1; CDR3aa: CASSQVDRVRGFLPNEQFF
v_gene: TRBV4-1; j_gene: TRBJ2-2; CDR3aa: CASSQGAGANTGELFF
v_gene: TRBV5-5; j_gene: TRBJ2-4; CDR3aa: CASSLNRGLGAKNIQYF
v_gene: TRBV6-6; j_gene: TRBJ2-4; CDR3aa: CASSYPEMAKNIQYF
v_gene: TRBV28; j_gene: TRBJ2-7; CDR3aa: CASTGQGTPSYEQYF
v_gene: TRBV6-6; j_gene: TRBJ2-7; CDR3aa: CASSYAHGNEQYF
v_gene: TRBV5-1; j_gene: TRBJ2-3; CDR3aa: CASSSGLAGVRTDTQYF
v_gene: TRBV7-2; j_gene: TRBJ2-7; CDR3aa: CASSLTGGGYEQYF
v_gene: TRBV5-4; j_gene: TRBJ2-6; CDR3aa: CASSLVRGSNVLTF
v_gene: TRBV9; j_gene: TRBJ2-1; CDR3aa: CASSVVGRGGNEQFF
v_gene: TRBV6-5; j_gene: TRBJ2-7; CDR3aa: CASRRGSYEQYF
v_gene: TRBV2; j_gene: TRBJ1-1; CDR3aa: CASGVNRLNTEAFF
v_gene: TRBV24-1; j_gene: TRBJ1-1; CDR3aa: CATSDGTLNTEAFF
v_gene: TRBV7-3; j_gene: TRBJ1-2; CDR3aa: CASSSSGGIYGYTF
v_gene: TRBV7-8; j_gene: TRBJ2-7; CDR3aa: CASSPGLAGNPRSYEQYF
v_gene: TRBV24-1; j_gene: TRBJ2-5; CDR3aa: CATSETGDRDGETQYF
v_gene: TRBV7-8; j_gene: TRBJ2-1; CDR3aa: CASSFRLNSYNEQFF
v_gene: TRBV7-2; j_gene: TRBJ2-3; CDR3aa: CASSFTDTQYF
v_gene: TRBV21-1; j_gene: TRBJ2-7; CDR3aa: CASSKGSYEQYF
v_gene: TRBV19; j_gene: TRBJ1-1; CDR3aa: CASSIAGQNTEAFF
v_gene: TRBV9; j_gene: TRBJ2-7; CDR3aa: CASSVEGRAYEQYF
v_gene: TRBV24-1; j_gene: TRBJ2-2; CDR3aa: CATSRGRELFF
v_gene: TRBV12-3/TRBV12-4; j_gene: TRBJ2-3; CDR3aa: CASRVTDTQYF
v_gene: TRBV6-5; j_gene: TRBJ1-1; CDR3aa: CASTALGVGGTEAFF
v_gene: TRBV7-2; j_gene: TRBJ2-1; CDR3aa: CASSLSGGRSYNEQFF
v_gene: TRBV5-1; j_gene: TRBJ2-5; CDR3aa: CASSVRRETQYF
v_gene: TRBV29-1; j_gene: TRBJ1-3; CDR3aa: CSVERQGPSSGNTIYF
v_gene: TRBV2; j_gene: TRBJ2-1; CDR3aa: CASSGIRQGRWEQFF
v_gene: TRBV21-1; j_gene: TRBJ2-4; CDR3aa: CASSEPGAKNIQYF
v_gene: TRBV27; j_gene: TRBJ2-6; CDR3aa: CASSLQTGGTGANVLTF
v_gene: TRBV12-3/TRBV12-4; j_gene: TRBJ2-3; CDR3aa: CASSLAGTDTQYF
v_gene: TRBV28; j_gene: TRBJ2-5; CDR3aa: CASTLAGQETQYF
v_gene: TRBV18; j_gene: TRBJ1-1; CDR3aa: CASSPVQNTEAFF
v_gene: TRBV30; j_gene: TRBJ2-3; CDR3aa: CAWSVGGSTDTQYF
v_gene: TRBV5-4; j_gene: TRBJ2-1; CDR3aa: CASSSPGEAGYNEQFF
v_gene: TRBV18; j_gene: TRBJ1-2; CDR3aa: CASGRGSDGDYGYTF
v_gene: TRBV7-9; j_gene: TRBJ2-7; CDR3aa: CASSTPDRTEQYF